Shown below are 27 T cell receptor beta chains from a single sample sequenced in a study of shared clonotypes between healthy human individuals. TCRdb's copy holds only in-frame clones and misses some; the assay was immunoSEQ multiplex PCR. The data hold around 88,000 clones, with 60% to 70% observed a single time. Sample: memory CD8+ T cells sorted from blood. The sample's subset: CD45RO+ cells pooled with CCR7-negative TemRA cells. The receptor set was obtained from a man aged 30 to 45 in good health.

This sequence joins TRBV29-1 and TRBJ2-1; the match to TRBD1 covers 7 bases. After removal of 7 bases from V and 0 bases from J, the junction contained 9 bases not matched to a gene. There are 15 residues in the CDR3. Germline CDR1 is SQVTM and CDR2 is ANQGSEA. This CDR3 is CSETRQGGSYNEQFF. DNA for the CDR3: TGCAGCGAAACCCGACAGGGTGGCTCCTACAATGAGCAGTTCTTC.

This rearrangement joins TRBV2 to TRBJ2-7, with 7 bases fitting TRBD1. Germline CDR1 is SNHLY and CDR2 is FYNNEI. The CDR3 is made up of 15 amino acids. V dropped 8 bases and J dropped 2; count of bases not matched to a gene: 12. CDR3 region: CASQYQGGPTYEQYF. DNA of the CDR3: TGTGCCAGCCAATACCAAGGGGGCCCAACCTACGAGCAGTACTTC.

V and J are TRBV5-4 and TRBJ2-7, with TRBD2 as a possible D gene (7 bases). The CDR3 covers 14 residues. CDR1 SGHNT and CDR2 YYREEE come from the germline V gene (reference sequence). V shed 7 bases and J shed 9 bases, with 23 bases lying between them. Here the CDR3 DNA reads TGTGCCAGCGGTTACGGAGGGGGGGGCAAAGGGCAGTACTTC. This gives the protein CASGYGGGGKGQYF. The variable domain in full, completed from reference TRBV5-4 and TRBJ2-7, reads ETGVTQSPTHLIKTRGQQVTLRCSSQSGHNTVSWYQQALGQGPQFIFQYYREEENGRGNFPPRFSGLQFPNYSSELNVNALELDDSALYLCASGYGGGGKGQYFGPGTRLTVT.

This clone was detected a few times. The CDR3 reads CASSQTLGTDYGYTF. CDR3 nucleotide sequence: TGTGCCAGCAGCCAGACCCTCGGGACAGATTATGGCTACACCTTC. The chain joins TRBV7-9 to TRBJ1-2; TRBD1 aligns across 7 bases. V shed 5 bases, J shed 5 bases, and the junction held 11 bases outside the gene matches. Germline CDR1 SEHNR, CDR2 FQNEAQ (reference sequence). This CDR3 has 15 residues.

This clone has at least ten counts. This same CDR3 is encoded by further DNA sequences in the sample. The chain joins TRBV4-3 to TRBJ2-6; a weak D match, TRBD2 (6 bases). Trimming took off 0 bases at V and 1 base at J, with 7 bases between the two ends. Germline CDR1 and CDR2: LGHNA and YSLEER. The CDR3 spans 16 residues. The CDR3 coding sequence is TGCGCCAGCAGCCAAGAGGCGGGGTCTGGGGCCAACGTCCTGACTTTC. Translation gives CASSQEAGSGANVLTF.

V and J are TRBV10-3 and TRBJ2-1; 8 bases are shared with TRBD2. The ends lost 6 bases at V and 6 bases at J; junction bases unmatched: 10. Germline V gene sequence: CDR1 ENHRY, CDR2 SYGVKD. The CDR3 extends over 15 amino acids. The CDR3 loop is CAIRNPRTSSNEQFF. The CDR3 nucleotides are TGTGCCATCAGGAATCCTCGGACTAGCAGCAATGAGCAGTTCTTC.

CDR3 amino acids: CASSFGLAGVDEQFF. Here the CDR3 DNA reads TGTGCCAGCAGCTTCGGACTAGCGGGAGTAGATGAGCAGTTCTTC. The V and J genes are TRBV11-2 and TRBJ2-1; 13 positions match TRBD2. V shed 3 bases and J 8 bases; nucleotides not matched to a gene: 4. Germline V lookup: CDR1 SGHAT, CDR2 FQNNGV. The CDR3 extends over 15 amino acids. Using reference TRBV11-2 and TRBJ2-1 for the parts outside the CDR3, the full variable domain is EAGVAQSPRYKIIEKRQSVAFWCNPISGHATLYWYQQILGQGPKLLIQFQNNGVVDDSQLPKDRFSAERLKGVDSTLKIQPAKLEDSAVYLCASSFGLAGVDEQFFGPGTRLTVL.

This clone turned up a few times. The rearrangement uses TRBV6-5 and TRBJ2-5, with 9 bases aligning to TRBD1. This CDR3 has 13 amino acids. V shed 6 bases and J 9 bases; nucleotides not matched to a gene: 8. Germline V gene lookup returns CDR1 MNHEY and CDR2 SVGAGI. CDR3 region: CASRPRDRVSQYF. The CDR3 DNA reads TGTGCCAGCAGACCCCGGGACAGGGTGTCCCAGTACTTC.

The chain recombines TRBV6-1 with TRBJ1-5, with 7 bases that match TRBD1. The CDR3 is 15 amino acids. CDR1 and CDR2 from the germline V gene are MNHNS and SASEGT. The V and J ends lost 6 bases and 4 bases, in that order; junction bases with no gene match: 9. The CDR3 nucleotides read TGTGCCAGCAGGATTCAGGGGGGCGGGAATCAGCCCCAGCATTTT. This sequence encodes CASRIQGGGNQPQHF.

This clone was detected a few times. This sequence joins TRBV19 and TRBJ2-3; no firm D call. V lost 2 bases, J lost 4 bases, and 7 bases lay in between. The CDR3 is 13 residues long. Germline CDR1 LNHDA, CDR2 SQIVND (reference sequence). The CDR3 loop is CASSIFGADTQYF. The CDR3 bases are TGTGCCAGTAGTATATTTGGAGCAGATACGCAGTATTTT.

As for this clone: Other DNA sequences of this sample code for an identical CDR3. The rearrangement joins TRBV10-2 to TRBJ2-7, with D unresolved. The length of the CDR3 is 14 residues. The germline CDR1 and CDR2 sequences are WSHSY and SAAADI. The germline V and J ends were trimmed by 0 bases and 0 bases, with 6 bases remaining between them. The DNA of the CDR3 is TGCGCCAGCAGTGAGTCTGGCAGCTCCTACGAGCAGTACTTC. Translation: CASSESGSSYEQYF.

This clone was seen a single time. The CDR3 DNA is TGCGCCAGCAGCCAAGATTTAGCGGGGGCCTACGAGCAGTACTTC. This codes for CASSQDLAGAYEQYF. V is TRBV4-3 and J is TRBJ2-7; 9 nucleotides line up with TRBD2. With 0 bases clipped from V and 2 bases from J, the junction kept 2 bases outside the gene matches. Germline-derived CDR1 and CDR2 are LGHNA and YSLEER. This CDR3 has 15 residues.

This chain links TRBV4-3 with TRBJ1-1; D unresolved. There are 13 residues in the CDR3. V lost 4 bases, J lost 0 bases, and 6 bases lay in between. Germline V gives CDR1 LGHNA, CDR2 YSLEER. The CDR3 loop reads CASSRAVNTEAFF. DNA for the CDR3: TGCGCCAGCAGCCGCGCAGTGAACACTGAAGCTTTCTTT.

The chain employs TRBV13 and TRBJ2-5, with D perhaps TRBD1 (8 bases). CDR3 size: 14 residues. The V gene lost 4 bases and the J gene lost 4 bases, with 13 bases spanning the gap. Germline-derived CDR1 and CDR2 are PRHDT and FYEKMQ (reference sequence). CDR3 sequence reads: CASSSTGEGETQYF. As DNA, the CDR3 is TGTGCCAGCAGCTCGACAGGGGAGGGAGAGACCCAGTACTTC.

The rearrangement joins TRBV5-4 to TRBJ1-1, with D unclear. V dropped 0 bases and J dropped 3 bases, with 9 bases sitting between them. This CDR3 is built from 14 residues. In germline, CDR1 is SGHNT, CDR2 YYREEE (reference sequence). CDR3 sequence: CASSLALVDTEAFF. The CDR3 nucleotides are TGTGCCAGCAGCTTGGCCCTAGTCGACACTGAAGCTTTCTTT.

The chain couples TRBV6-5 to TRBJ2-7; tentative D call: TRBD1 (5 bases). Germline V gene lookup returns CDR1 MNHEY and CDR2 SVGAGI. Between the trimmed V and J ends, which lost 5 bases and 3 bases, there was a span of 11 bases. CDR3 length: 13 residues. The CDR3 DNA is TGTGCCAGCAGTGGACACTACATCTACGAGCAGTACTTC. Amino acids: CASSGHYIYEQYF.

DNA of the CDR3: TGTGCCAGCAGCGGCGGGACGGGAGCGCTCTTCGAGCAGTACTTC. It translates to CASSGGTGALFEQYF. The chain recombines TRBV2 with TRBJ2-7, with D possibly TRBD2 on 6 matching bases. V was trimmed by 6 bases and J by 6 bases, leaving 21 bases between them. The CDR3 runs to 15 residues. Germline loops: CDR1 SNHLY, CDR2 FYNNEI.

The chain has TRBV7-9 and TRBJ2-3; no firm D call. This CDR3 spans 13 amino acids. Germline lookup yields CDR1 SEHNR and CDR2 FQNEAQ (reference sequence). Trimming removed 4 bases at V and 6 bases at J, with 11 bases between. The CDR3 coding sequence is TGTGCCAGCAGCTCATCTAGTTATGATACGCAGTATTTT. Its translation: CASSSSSYDTQYF.

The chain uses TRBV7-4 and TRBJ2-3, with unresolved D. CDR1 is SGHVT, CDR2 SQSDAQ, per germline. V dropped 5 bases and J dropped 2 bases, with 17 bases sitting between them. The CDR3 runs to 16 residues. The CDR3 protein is CASSPATAAHTDTQYF. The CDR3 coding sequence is TGTGCCAGCAGCCCCGCCACGGCCGCCCACACAGATACGCAGTATTTT.

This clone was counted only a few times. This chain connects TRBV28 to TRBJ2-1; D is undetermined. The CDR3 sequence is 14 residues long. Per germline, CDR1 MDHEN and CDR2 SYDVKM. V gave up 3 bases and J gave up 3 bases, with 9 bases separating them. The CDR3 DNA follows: TGTGCCAGCAGTTTGGTGGGGATCTACAATGAGCAGTTCTTC. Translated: CASSLVGIYNEQFF.

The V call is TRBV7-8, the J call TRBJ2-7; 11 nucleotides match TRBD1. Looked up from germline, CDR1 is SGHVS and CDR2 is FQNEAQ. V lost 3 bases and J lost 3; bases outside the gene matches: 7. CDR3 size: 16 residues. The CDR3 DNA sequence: TGTGCCAGCAGCTTCCGACCGGGACAGGGGGGCTACGAGCAGTACTTC. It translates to CASSFRPGQGGYEQYF.

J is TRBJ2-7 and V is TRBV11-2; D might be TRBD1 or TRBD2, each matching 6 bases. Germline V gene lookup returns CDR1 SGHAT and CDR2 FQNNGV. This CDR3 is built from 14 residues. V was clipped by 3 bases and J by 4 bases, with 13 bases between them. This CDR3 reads CASSFGGGLYEQYF. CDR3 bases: TGTGCCAGCAGCTTCGGAGGGGGTCTTTACGAGCAGTACTTC.

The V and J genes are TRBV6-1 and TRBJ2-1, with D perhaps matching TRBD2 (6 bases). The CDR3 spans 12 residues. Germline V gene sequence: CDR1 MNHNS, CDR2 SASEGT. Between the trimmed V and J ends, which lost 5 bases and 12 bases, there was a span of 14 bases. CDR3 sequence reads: CASSSTGTGQFF. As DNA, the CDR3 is TGTGCCAGCAGTTCAACGGGGACTGGGCAGTTCTTC.

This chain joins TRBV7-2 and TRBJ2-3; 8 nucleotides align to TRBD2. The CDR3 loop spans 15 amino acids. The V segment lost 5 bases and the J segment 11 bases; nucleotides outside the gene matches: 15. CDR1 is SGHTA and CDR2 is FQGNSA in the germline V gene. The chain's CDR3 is CASSPPGMAGLVQYF. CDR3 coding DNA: TGTGCCAGCAGCCCACCCGGGATGGCGGGACTAGTGCAGTATTTT.

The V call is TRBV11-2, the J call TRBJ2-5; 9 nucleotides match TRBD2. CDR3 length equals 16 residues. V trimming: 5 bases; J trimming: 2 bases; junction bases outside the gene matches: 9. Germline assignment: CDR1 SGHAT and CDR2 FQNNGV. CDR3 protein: CASSRSASGVQETQYF. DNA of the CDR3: TGTGCCAGCAGCCGCTCGGCTAGCGGGGTTCAAGAGACCCAGTACTTC.

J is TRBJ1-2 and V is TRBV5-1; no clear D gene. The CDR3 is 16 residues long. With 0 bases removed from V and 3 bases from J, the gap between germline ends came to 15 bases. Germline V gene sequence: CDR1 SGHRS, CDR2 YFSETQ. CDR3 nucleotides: TGCGCCAGCAGCTTGGCATCTACAACATTCCACTATGGCTACACCTTC. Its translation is CASSLASTTFHYGYTF.

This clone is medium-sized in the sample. The CDR3 loop is CASSEWSTASYEQYF. The CDR3 DNA reads as TGCGCCAGCAGTGAGTGGAGTACGGCCTCCTACGAGCAGTACTTC. This sequence joins TRBV10-2 and TRBJ2-7, with D uncertain. Per the germline V gene, CDR1 is WSHSY and CDR2 is SAAADI. The CDR3 covers 15 residues. Trimming left V 1 base short and J 0 bases short, with 10 bases between.